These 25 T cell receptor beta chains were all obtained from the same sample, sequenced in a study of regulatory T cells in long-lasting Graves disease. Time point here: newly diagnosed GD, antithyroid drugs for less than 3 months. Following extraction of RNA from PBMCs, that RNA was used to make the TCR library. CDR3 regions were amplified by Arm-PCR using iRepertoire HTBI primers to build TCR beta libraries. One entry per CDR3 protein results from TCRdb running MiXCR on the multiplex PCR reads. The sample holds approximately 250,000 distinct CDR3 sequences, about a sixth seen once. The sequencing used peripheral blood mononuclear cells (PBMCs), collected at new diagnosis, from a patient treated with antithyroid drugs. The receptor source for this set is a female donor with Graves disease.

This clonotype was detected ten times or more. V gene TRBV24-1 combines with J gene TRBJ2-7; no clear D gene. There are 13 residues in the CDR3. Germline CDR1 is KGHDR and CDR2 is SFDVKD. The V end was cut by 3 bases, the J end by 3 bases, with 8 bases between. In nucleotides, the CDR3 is TGTGCCACCAGTGATACGGTCAACTACGAGCAGTACTTC. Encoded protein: CATSDTVNYEQYF.

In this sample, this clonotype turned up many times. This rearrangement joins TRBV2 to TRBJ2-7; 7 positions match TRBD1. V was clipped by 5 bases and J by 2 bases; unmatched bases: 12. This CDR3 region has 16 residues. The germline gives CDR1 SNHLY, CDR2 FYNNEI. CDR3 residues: CASSTTPGTVTYEQYF. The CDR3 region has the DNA TGTGCCAGCAGTACTACGCCCGGGACAGTCACCTACGAGCAGTACTTC.

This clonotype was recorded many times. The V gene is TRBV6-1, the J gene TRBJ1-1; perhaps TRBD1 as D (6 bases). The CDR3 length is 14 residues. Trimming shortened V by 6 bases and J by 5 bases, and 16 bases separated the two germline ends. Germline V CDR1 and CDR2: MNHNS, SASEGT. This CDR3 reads CASSRVGGRTEAFF. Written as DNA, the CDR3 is TGTGCCAGCAGCCGGGTGGGGGGCCGAACTGAAGCTTTCTTT.

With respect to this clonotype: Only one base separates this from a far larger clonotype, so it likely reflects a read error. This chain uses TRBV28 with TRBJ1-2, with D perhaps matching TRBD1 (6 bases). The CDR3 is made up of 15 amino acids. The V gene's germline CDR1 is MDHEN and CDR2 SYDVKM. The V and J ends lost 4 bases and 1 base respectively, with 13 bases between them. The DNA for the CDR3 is TGTGCCAGCAGTTCAGGACAGCCCATTAACTATGGCTACACCTTC. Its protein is CASSSGQPINYGYTF.

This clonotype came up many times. Here the CDR3 DNA reads TGTGCCAGCAGTGAGAACACAGGTGAGAAAGATCAGCCCCAGCATTTT. It encodes CASSENTGEKDQPQHF. This sequence joins TRBV2 and TRBJ1-5; the D gene is possibly TRBD1 (5 bases). Germline-derived CDR1 and CDR2 are SNHLY and FYNNEI. The germline V and J ends were trimmed by 3 bases and 5 bases, with 17 bases remaining between them. This CDR3 spans 16 amino acids.

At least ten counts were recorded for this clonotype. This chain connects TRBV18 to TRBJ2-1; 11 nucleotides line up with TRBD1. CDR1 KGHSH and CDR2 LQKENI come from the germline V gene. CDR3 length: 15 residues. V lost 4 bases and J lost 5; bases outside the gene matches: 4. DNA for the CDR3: TGTGCCAGCTCACAAGGACAGGGGGCGAACAATGAGCAGTTCTTC. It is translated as CASSQGQGANNEQFF. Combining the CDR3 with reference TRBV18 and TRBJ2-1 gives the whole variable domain NAGVMQNPRHLVRRRGQEARLRCSPMKGHSHVYWYRQLPEEGLKFMVYLQKENIIDESGMPKERFSAEFPKEGPSILRIQQVVRGDSAAYFCASSQGQGANNEQFFGPGTRLTVL.

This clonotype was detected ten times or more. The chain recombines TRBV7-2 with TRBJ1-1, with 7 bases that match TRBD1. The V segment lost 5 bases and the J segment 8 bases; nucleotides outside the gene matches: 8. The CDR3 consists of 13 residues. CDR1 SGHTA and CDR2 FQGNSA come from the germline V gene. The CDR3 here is CASSPWDRQEAFF. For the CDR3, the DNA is TGTGCCAGCAGCCCATGGGACAGACAAGAAGCTTTCTTT.

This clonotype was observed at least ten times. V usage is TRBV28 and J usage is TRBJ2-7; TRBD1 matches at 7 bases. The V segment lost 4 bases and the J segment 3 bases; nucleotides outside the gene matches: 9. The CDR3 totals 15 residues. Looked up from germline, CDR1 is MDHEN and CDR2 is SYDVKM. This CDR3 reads CASSSGTDVGYEQYF. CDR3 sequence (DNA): TGTGCCAGCAGTTCCGGGACAGATGTTGGCTACGAGCAGTACTTC.

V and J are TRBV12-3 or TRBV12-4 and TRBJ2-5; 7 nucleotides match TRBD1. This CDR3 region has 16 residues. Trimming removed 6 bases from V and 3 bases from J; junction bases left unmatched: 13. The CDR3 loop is CASRRHGPTGEETQYF. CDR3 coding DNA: TGTGCCAGCAGACGCCACGGGCCTACAGGGGAAGAGACCCAGTACTTC.

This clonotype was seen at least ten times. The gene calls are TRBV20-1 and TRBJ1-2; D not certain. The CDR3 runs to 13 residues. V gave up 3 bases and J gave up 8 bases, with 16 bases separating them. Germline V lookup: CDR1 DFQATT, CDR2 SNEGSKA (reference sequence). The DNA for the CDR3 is TGCAGTGCTAGTCCCGACGGGGTTGGAGGCTACACCTTC. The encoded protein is CSASPDGVGGYTF.

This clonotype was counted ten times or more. This chain's CDR3 is CSARHSYSEGTEAFF. In nucleotides, the CDR3 is TGCAGTGCTAGACATTCTTACTCAGAGGGGACTGAAGCTTTCTTT. V usage is TRBV20-1 and J usage is TRBJ1-1; possibly TRBD1 for D (5 bases). The ends were cut back, 2 bases at V and 5 bases at J, with 18 bases in the middle. The CDR3 spans 15 residues. The germline V gene encodes CDR1 DFQATT and CDR2 SNEGSKA (reference sequence).

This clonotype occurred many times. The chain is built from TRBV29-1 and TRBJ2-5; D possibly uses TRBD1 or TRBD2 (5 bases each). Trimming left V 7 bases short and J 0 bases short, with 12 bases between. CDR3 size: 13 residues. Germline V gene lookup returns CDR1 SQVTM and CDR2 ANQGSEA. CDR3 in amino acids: CSAQGPNQETQYF. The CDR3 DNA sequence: TGCAGCGCCCAGGGACCGAACCAAGAGACCCAGTACTTC.

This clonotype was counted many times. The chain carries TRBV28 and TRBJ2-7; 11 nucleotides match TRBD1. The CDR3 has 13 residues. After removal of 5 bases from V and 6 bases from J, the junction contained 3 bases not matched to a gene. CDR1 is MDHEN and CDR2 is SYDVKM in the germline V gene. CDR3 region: CASSGDRGTEQYF. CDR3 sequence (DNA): TGTGCCAGCAGTGGGGACAGGGGGACCGAGCAGTACTTC.

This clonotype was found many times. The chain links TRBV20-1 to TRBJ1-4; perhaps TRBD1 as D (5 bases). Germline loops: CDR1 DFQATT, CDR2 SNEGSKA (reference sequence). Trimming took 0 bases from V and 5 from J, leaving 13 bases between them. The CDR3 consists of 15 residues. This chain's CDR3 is CSARESRAVNEKLFF. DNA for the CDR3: TGCAGTGCTAGAGAGTCCAGGGCAGTAAATGAAAAACTGTTTTTT.

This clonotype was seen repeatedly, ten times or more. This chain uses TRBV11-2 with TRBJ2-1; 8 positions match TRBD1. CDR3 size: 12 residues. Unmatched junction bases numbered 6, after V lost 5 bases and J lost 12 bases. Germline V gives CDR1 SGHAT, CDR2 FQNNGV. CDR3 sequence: CASSQDRVRQFF. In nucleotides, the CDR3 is TGTGCCAGCAGCCAGGACAGGGTGAGGCAGTTCTTC.

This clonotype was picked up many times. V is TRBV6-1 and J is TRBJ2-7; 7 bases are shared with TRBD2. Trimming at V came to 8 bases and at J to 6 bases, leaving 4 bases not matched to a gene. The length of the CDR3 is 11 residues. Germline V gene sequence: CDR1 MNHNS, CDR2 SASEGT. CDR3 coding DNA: TGTGCCAGCCGAACGGGGGGCGAGCAGTACTTC. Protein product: CASRTGGEQYF.

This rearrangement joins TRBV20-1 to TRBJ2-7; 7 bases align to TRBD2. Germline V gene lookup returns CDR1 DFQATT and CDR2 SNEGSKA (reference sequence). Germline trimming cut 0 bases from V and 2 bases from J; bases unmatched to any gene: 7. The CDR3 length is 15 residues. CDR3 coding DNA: TGCAGTGCTAGAGATCAGGGCGGGAGCCCCTACGAGCAGTACTTC. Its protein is CSARDQGGSPYEQYF.

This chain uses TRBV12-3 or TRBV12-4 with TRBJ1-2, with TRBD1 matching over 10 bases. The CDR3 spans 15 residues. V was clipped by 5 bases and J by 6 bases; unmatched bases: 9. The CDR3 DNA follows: TGTGCCAGCAGTCGTCCGGGACAGGGGAGGCATGGCTACACCTTC. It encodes CASSRPGQGRHGYTF.

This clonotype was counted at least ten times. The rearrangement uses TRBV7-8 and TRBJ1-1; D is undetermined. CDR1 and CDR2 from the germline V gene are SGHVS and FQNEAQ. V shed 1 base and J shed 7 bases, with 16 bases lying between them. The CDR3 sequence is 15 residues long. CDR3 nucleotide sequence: TGTGCCAGCAGCTTAGGATCAGGACCTTTGATTGAAGCTTTCTTT. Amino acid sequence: CASSLGSGPLIEAFF. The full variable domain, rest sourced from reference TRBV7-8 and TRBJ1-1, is GAGVSQSPRYKVAKRGQDVALRCDPISGHVSLFWYQQALGQGPEFLTYFQNEAQLDKSGLPSDRFFAERPEGSVSTLKIQRTQQEDSAVYLCASSLGSGPLIEAFFGQGTRLTVV.

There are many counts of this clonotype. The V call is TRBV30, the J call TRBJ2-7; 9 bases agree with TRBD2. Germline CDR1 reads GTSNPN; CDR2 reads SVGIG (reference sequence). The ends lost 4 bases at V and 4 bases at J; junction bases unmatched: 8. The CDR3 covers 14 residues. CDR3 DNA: TGTGCCTGGACGGATCTAGCGGGGAGATACGAGCAGTACTTC. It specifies CAWTDLAGRYEQYF.

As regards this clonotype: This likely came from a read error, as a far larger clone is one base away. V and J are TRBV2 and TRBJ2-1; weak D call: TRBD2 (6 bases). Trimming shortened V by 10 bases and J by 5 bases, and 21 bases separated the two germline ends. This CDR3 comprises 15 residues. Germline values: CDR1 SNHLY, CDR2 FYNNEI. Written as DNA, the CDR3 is TGTGCCACCAGCCAACCGGGAGTAGCCCACAATGAGCAGTTCTTC. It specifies CATSQPGVAHNEQFF.

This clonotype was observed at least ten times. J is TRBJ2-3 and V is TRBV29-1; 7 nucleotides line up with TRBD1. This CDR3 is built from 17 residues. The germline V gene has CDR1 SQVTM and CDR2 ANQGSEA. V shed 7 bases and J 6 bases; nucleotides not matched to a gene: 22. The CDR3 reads CSGETGIKLVRGDTQYF. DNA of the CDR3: TGCAGCGGGGAGACAGGGATAAAACTAGTTAGGGGCGATACGCAGTATTTT.

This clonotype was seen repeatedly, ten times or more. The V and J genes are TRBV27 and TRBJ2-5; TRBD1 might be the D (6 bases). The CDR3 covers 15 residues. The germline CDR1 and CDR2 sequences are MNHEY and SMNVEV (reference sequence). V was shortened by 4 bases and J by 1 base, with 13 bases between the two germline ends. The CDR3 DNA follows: TGTGCCAGCAGTTCCCCGGACAGTTTCCAAGAGACCCAGTACTTC. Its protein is CASSSPDSFQETQYF.

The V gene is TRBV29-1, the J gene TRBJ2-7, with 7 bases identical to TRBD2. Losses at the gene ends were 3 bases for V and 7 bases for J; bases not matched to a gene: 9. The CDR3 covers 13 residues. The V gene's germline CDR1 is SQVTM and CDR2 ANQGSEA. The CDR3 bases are TGCAGCGTTGATTCGCGTCTGGGAGGGGAGCAGTACTTC. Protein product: CSVDSRLGGEQYF.

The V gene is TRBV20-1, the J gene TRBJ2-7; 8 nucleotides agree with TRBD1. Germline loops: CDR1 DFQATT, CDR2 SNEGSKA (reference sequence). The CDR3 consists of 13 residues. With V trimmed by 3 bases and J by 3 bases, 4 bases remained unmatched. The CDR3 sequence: CSASGQGFYEQYF. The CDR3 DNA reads TGCAGTGCTAGTGGACAGGGATTCTACGAGCAGTACTTC.